This TCR beta chain appears in the sequencing data of a study of blood T cell repertoires in COVID-19. The overall study: Some COVID-19 samples were acute and others convalescent; all came from the United States, Italy and Spain. From T cells, B-cell-depleted T cells, or PBMCs came the material, which was cDNA or gDNA.

As originally analysed: Amplification of reference gene primers provided the estimated nucleated cell counts. Profiled with immunoSEQ multiplex PCR; TCRdb holds only in-frame clones, not every one. The DNA was the basis for D and trimming; V, J and clone size are from that table. The profile shows 200,000 to 250,000 clones, just over 85% of them singletons. The CDR3 consists of 12 residues. V was trimmed by 7 bases and J by 3 bases, leaving 10 bases between them. The specimen was peripheral blood. The TCR originated in a man aged 18 to 29 with active or convalescent COVID-19. V gene TRBV12-3 or TRBV12-4 combines with J gene TRBJ2-7; possibly TRBD1 for D (5 bases). The CDR3 sequence is CASTGIDYEQYF. The DNA of the CDR3 is TGTGCCAGCACAGGGATTGACTACGAGCAGTACTTC.